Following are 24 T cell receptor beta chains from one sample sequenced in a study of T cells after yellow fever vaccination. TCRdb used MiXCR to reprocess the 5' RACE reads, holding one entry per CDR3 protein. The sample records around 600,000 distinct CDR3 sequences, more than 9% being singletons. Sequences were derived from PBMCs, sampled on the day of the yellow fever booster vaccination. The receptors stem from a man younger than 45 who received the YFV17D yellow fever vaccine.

CDR3 in DNA: TGTGCCAGCAGCTTCGATGTCCTGCTCTCTGGAAACACCATATATTTT. It is translated as CASSFDVLLSGNTIYF. The chain has TRBV7-6 and TRBJ1-3; D gene unclear. Germline assignment: CDR1 SGHVS and CDR2 FNYEAQ. The CDR3 has 16 residues. Trimming cost V 3 bases and J 0 bases, with 12 bases left between them.

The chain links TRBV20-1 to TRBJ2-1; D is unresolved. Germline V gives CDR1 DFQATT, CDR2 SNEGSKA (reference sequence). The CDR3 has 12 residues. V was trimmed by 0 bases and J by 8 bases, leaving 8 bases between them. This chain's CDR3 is CSARDGRYEQFF. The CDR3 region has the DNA TGCAGTGCTAGAGACGGGCGTTATGAGCAGTTCTTC.

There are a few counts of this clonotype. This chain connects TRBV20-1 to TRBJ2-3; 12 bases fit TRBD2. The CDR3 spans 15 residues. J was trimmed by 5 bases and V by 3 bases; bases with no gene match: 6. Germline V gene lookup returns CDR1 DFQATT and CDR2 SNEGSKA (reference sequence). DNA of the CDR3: TGCAGTGCTAGCCAACCTAGCGGGAGGGTAGATACGCAGTATTTT. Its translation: CSASQPSGRVDTQYF.

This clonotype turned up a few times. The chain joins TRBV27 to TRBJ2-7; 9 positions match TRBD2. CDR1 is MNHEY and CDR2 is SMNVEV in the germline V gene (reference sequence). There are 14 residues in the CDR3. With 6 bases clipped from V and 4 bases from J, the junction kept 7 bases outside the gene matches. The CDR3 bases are TGTGCCAGCAGACGACTAGCGGAAGGATACGAGCAGTACTTC. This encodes CASRRLAEGYEQYF.

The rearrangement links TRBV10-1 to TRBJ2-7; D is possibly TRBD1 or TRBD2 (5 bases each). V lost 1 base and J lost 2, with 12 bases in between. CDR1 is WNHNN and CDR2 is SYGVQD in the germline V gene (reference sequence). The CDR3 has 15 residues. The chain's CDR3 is CASSEYRDPTYEQYF. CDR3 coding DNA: TGCGCCAGCAGTGAGTATCGGGACCCAACCTACGAGCAGTACTTC.

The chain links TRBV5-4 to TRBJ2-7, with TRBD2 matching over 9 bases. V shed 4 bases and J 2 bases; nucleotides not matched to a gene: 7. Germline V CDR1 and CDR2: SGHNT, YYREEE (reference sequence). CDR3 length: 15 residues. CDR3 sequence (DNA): TGTGCCAGCAGCCTTAGCGGGAGTGGGACCTACGAGCAGTACTTC. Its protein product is CASSLSGSGTYEQYF.

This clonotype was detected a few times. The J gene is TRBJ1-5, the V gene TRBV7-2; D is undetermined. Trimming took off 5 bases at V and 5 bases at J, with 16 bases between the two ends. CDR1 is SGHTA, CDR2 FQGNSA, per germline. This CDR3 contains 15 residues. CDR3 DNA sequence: TGTGCCAGCAGCGCAGAGCTTGGGTGGGATCAGCCCCAGCATTTT. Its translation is CASSAELGWDQPQHF. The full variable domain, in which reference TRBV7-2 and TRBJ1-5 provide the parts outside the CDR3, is GAGVSQSPSNKVTEKGKDVELRCDPISGHTALYWYRQSLGQGLEFLIYFQGNSAPDKSGLPSDRFSAERTGGSVSTLTIQRTQQEDSAVYLCASSAELGWDQPQHFGDGTRLSIL.

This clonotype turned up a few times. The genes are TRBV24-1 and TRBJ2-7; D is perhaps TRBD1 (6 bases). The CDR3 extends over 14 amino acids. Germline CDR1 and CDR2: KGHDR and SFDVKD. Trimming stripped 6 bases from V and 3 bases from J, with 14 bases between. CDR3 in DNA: TGTGCCACCAGTCGCATAGGACAGTTCTACGAGCAGTACTTC. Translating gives CATSRIGQFYEQYF.

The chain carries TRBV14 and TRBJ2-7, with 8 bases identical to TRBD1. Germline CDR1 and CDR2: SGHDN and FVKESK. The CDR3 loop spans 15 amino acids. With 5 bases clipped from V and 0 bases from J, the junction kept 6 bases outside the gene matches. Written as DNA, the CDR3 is TGTGCCAGCAGCGTTGGACAGGGCCCCTCCTACGAGCAGTACTTC. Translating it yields CASSVGQGPSYEQYF.

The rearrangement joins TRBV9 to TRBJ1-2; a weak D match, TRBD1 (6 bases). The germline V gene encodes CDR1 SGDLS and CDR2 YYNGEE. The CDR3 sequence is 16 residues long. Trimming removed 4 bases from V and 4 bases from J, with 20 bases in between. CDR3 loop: CASSRRQGGGSYGYTF. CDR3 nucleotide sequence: TGTGCCAGCAGCAGACGCCAGGGAGGGGGAAGCTATGGCTACACCTTC.

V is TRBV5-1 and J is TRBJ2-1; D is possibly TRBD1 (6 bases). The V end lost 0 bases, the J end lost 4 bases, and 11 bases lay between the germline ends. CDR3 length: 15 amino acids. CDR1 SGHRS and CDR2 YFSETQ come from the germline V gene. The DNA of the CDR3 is TGCGCCAGCAGCTTGGACTCAGGGGAGTACAATGAGCAGTTCTTC. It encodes CASSLDSGEYNEQFF.

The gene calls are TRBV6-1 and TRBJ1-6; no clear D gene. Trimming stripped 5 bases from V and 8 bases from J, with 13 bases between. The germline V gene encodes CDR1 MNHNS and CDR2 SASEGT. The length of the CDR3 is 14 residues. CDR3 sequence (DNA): TGTGCCAGCAGTCCACGATGGGGTGATTCACCCCTCCACTTT. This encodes CASSPRWGDSPLHF.

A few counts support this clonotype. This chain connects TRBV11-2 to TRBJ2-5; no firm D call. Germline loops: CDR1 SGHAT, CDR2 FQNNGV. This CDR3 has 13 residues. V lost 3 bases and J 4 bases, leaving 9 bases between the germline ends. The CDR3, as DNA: TGTGCCAGCAGCTTCGGCGAAATAGAGACCCAGTACTTC. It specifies CASSFGEIETQYF.

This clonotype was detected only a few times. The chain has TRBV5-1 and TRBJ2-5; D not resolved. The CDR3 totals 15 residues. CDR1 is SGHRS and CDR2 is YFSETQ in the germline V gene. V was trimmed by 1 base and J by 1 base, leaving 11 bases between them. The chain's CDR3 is CASSLSRARQETQYF. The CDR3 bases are TGCGCCAGCAGCTTGTCCCGTGCCCGCCAAGAGACCCAGTACTTC.

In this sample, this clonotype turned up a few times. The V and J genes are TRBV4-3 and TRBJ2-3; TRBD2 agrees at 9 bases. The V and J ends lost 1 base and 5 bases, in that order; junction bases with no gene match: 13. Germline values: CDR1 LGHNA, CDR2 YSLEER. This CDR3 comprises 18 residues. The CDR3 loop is CASSQASSAGGRGDTQYF. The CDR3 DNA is TGCGCCAGCAGCCAAGCGTCTTCTGCGGGAGGGAGGGGAGATACGCAGTATTTT.

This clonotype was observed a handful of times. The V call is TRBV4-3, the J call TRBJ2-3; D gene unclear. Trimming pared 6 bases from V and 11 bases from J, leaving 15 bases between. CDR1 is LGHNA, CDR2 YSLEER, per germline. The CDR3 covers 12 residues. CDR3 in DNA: TGCGCCAGCAGTTCCGATAGGCGCGGGCAGTATTTT. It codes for CASSSDRRGQYF.

CDR3 nucleotide sequence: TGTGCCAGCTGCACCTTGGGGTACGAGCAGTACTTC. This gives the protein CASCTLGYEQYF. The V gene is TRBV28, the J gene TRBJ2-7; D remains ambiguous. The V gene's germline CDR1 is MDHEN and CDR2 SYDVKM. Trimming took 8 bases from V and 4 from J, leaving 12 bases between them. This CDR3 is built from 12 residues.

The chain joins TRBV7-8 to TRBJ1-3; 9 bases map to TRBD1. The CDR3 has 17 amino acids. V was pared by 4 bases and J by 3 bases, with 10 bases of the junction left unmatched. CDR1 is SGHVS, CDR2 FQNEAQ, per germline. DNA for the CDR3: TGTGCCAGCAGCTACTACGTGACAGGGGGTTTTGGAAACACCATATATTTT. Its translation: CASSYYVTGGFGNTIYF.

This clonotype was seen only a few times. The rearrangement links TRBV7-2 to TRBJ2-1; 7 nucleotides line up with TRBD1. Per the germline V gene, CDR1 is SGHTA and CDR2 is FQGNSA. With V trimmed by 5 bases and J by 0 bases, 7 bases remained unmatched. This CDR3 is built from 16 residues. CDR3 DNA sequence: TGTGCCAGCAGCAAAGACAGGGACGGCTCCTACAATGAGCAGTTCTTC. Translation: CASSKDRDGSYNEQFF.

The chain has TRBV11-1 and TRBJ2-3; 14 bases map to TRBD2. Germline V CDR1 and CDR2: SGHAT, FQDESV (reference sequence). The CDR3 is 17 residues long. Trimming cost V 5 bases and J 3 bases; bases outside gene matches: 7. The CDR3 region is CASSKGTSGRTTDTQYF. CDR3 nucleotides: TGTGCCAGCAGCAAGGGGACTAGCGGGAGAACGACAGATACGCAGTATTTT.

In DNA form, the CDR3 reads TGTGCCATCACCCGATTTCGAGCGGGGTCAGGGAATGAGCAGTTCTTC. This sequence encodes CAITRFRAGSGNEQFF. V usage is TRBV10-3 and J usage is TRBJ2-1; 7 nucleotides agree with TRBD2. The germline V gene encodes CDR1 ENHRY and CDR2 SYGVKD. V was pared by 7 bases and J by 7 bases, with 16 bases of the junction left unmatched. The length of the CDR3 is 16 residues.

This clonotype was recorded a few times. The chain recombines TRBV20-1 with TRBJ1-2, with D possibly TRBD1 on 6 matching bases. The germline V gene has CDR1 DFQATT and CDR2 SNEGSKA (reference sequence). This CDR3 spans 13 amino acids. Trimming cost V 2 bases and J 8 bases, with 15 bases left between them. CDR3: CSARPPDSRGYTF. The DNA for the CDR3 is TGCAGTGCTAGACCACCGGACAGTAGGGGCTACACCTTC.

The DNA for the CDR3 is TGTGCCTACGGACGTTACAATGAGCAGTTCTTC. Its translation: CAYGRYNEQFF. The chain is built from TRBV30 and TRBJ2-1; D uncertain. CDR3 size: 11 residues. Trimming cost V 7 bases and J 4 bases, with 8 bases left between them. From germline, CDR1 is GTSNPN and CDR2 SVGIG (reference sequence). Supplemented by reference TRBV30 and TRBJ2-1, the full variable domain reads SQTIHQWPATLVQPVGSPLSLECTVEGTSNPNLYWYRQAAGRGLQLLFYSVGIGQISSEVPQNLSASRPQDRQFILSSKKLLLSDSGFYLCAYGRYNEQFFGPGTRLTVL.

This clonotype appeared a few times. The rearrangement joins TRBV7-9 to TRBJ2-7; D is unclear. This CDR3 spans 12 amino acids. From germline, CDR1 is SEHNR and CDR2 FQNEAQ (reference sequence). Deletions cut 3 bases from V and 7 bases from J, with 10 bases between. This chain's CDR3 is CASSLAAREQYF. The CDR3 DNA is TGTGCCAGCAGCTTGGCGGCGAGGGAGCAGTACTTC.